The 5 T cell receptor beta chains presented below share a single source sample, sequenced in a study of vaccination and CD4 T cells after COVID-19 (dated by TCRdb to 2022 to 2024). Receptors were amplified or captured by PCR. TCRdb lists the instrument as Illumina iSeq 100. TCR sequencing of DNA from cultured CD4+ T cells used the Oncomine TCR Beta short-read assay at the Johns Hopkins FTIC core. TCRdb trimmed the raw reads at Q25, called clones with MiXCR and kept productive beta chains. Each CDR3 protein appears once, grouped with its most common genes and DNA. The table for this sample lists more than 9,000 distinct CDR3 sequences; about 61% of them were counted only once. The ten largest clones capture approximately 24% of the sample. Explained via the paper, the treatment or condition label denotes: roughly 10-day PBMC culture with coronavirus spike peptide pools or control peptides (ViraFEST assay).

What these receptors recognize is not known. Sequenced: CD4+ T cells from blood, cultured in vitro. These receptors were taken from a human donor who had recovered from COVID-19.

V usage is TRBV20-1 and J usage is TRBJ2-3, with 9 positions matching TRBD2. Germline V gives CDR1 DFQATT, CDR2 SNEGSKA (reference sequence). The CDR3 runs 16 residues. Germline trimming cut 3 bases from V and 3 bases from J; bases unmatched to any gene: 10. The DNA for the CDR3 is TGCAGTGCTAGGTGGACTAGCGCTGGACGGACAGATACGCAGTATTTT. Translated, it gives CSARWTSAGRTDTQYF.

The chain employs TRBV27 and TRBJ2-3; 7 bases are a match to TRBD1. This CDR3 contains 15 residues. The trim removed 6 bases at V and 3 bases at J, leaving 9 bases unmatched. Germline V gene data show CDR1 as MNHEY and CDR2 as SMNVEV (reference sequence). CDR3 in amino acids: CASSHRPQGTDTQYF. The CDR3 coding sequence is TGTGCCAGCAGCCATCGACCACAGGGGACAGATACGCAGTATTTT.

The sample holds a few counts of this clonotype. The chain recombines TRBV20-1 with TRBJ2-1; 11 nucleotides match TRBD2. CDR1 and CDR2 from the germline V gene are DFQATT and SNEGSKA (reference sequence). Germline trimming cut 5 bases from V and 3 bases from J; bases unmatched to any gene: 9. The CDR3 runs 16 residues. The CDR3, as DNA: TGCAGTGCTGGGACTAGCGGTTGGGGGAACTACAATGAGCAGTTCTTC. Protein: CSAGTSGWGNYNEQFF.

The chain is built from TRBV19 and TRBJ1-3, with TRBD1 identical over 8 bases. CDR1 and CDR2 (germline): LNHDA, SQIVND (reference sequence). V trimming: 9 bases; J trimming: 2 bases; junction bases outside the gene matches: 3. The CDR3 totals 13 residues. CDR3 protein: CASSGGAGNTIYF. In DNA form, the CDR3 reads TGTGCCAGCTCAGGGGGCGCTGGAAACACCATATATTTT.

The J gene is TRBJ1-5, the V gene TRBV7-2; D gene uncertain. Deletions cut 8 bases from V and 7 bases from J, with 18 bases between. The CDR3 is 14 residues long. CDR1 SGHTA and CDR2 FQGNSA come from the germline V gene. As DNA, the CDR3 is TGTGCCAGCGCCCAACGGGGATCGGGCCAGCCCCAGCATTTT. Protein product: CASAQRGSGQPQHF.